The 13 T cell receptor beta chains below all came from one sample that was sequenced in a study of naive and memory T cell subsets. Findings of the study overall: A few larger clonotypes appeared in naive repertoires, especially CD8, possibly memory cells re-expressing CD45RA.

The beta constant-region primer was an equimolar mix of two oligonucleotides covering TRBC1 and TRBC2. The ligated cDNA underwent four PCR rounds using SP2 and nested alpha and beta constant-region primers. TCRdb used MiXCR to reprocess the UMI-ligation and nested PCR reads, holding one entry per CDR3 protein. Of approximately 140,000 distinct CDR3 sequences detected, approximately 21% appear once; the ten largest clones hold about 0.57%. Their target antigens are unknown. The specimen sequenced was naive CD8+ T cells from blood. Every receptor here comes from a human donor in good health.

This clonotype was observed a few times. The V gene is TRBV28, the J gene TRBJ1-2; TRBD1 might be the D (6 bases). This CDR3 region has 13 residues. Trimming took off 2 bases at V and 6 bases at J, with 10 bases between the two ends. CDR1 and CDR2 (germline): MDHEN, SYDVKM. In DNA form, the CDR3 reads TGTGCCAGCAGTTTAGGGGGGCTTGATGGCTACACCTTC. It encodes CASSLGGLDGYTF.

The CDR3 spells CASSSLTGGTYNEQFF. Here the CDR3 DNA reads TGTGCCAGCAGCTCGCTGACAGGGGGTACATACAATGAGCAGTTCTTC. The chain combines TRBV7-8 with TRBJ2-1; 9 bases match TRBD1. Per the germline V gene, CDR1 is SGHVS and CDR2 is FQNEAQ. The CDR3 has 16 amino acids. The V and J ends lost 4 bases and 4 bases, in that order; junction bases with no gene match: 8.

As for this clonotype: Being one base from a much bigger clone, this may be a read error. The J gene is TRBJ2-7, the V gene TRBV6-6; D is unclear. From germline, CDR1 is MNHNY and CDR2 SVGAGI (reference sequence). This CDR3 region has 11 residues. The V and J ends lost 0 bases and 5 bases respectively, with 2 bases between them. CDR3 in DNA: TGTGCCAGCAGTTACTCGAACGAGCAGTACTTC. It codes for CASSYSNEQYF.

The V gene is TRBV4-1, the J gene TRBJ2-1, with TRBD2 matching over 12 bases. The V segment lost 0 bases and the J segment 7 bases; nucleotides outside the gene matches: 10. The CDR3 contains 18 residues. The germline CDR1 and CDR2 sequences are MGHRA and YSYEKL. CDR3 protein: CASSQEGPGLAGHNEQFF. Written as DNA, the CDR3 is TGCGCCAGCAGCCAAGAAGGACCGGGACTAGCGGGTCATAATGAGCAGTTCTTC.

The chain recombines TRBV5-4 with TRBJ1-2; perhaps TRBD1 as D (5 bases). Between the trimmed V and J ends, which lost 7 bases and 8 bases, there was a span of 18 bases. CDR3 size: 13 residues. Germline CDR1 and CDR2: SGHNT and YYREEE (reference sequence). CDR3 in DNA: TGTGCCAGCGGCTCGGGGGGAAACGAGGGCTACACCTTC. Its translation: CASGSGGNEGYTF.

V is TRBV4-3 and J is TRBJ2-7; 9 positions agree with TRBD1. The ends lost 3 bases at V and 0 bases at J; junction bases unmatched: 3. This CDR3 has 15 amino acids. Germline V gives CDR1 LGHNA, CDR2 YSLEER. CDR3 sequence: CASSHGTGSSYEQYF. The CDR3 DNA follows: TGCGCCAGCAGCCACGGGACAGGGAGCTCCTACGAGCAGTACTTC.

This chain links TRBV6-2 or TRBV6-3 with TRBJ1-5; TRBD1 matches at 8 bases. V dropped 6 bases and J dropped 3; count of bases not matched to a gene: 7. Germline V gene sequence: CDR1 MNHEY, CDR2 SVGEGT. CDR3 length: 15 residues. CDR3 nucleotide sequence: TGTGCCAGCAGGTCGGACAGGGCCTACAATCAGCCCCAGCATTTT. It is translated as CASRSDRAYNQPQHF.

CDR3 amino acids: CASRSSGMDEQFF. In DNA, the CDR3 is TGCGCCAGCAGATCTAGCGGGATGGATGAGCAGTTCTTC. The chain recombines TRBV10-2 with TRBJ2-1, with TRBD2 identical over 9 bases. Germline CDR1 WSHSY, CDR2 SAAADI. The junction had 5 bases not matched to a gene; V was cut back by 6 bases and J by 8 bases. The CDR3 spans 13 residues.

The sample holds a few counts of this clonotype. This chain joins TRBV6-1 and TRBJ2-1, with 10 bases lining up with TRBD2. Germline lookup yields CDR1 MNHNS and CDR2 SASEGT. The V gene end was trimmed by 7 bases and the J gene end by 8 bases; junction bases not matched to a gene: 8. This CDR3 has 14 residues. The CDR3 protein is CASTSSGRADEQFF. The CDR3 region has the DNA TGTGCCAGCACATCCAGCGGGAGGGCCGATGAGCAGTTCTTC.

The J gene is TRBJ2-5, the V gene TRBV28; 8 nucleotides align to TRBD2. The germline CDR1 and CDR2 sequences are MDHEN and SYDVKM. This CDR3 has 17 amino acids. V lost 1 base to trimming and J lost 3 bases; unmatched junction nucleotides: 10. The CDR3 loop is CASSLSPGREVKETQYF. In nucleotides, the CDR3 is TGTGCCAGCAGTTTATCCCCCGGGCGGGAGGTTAAAGAGACCCAGTACTTC.

The chain employs TRBV2 and TRBJ1-1; D remains unclear. The CDR3 totals 10 residues. Germline-derived CDR1 and CDR2 are SNHLY and FYNNEI. Trimming removed 6 bases at V and 5 bases at J, with 4 bases between. DNA of the CDR3: TGTGCCAGCAGGGGGACTGAAGCTTTCTTT. Translating gives CASRGTEAFF. Full variable domain (remainder filled in from reference TRBV2 and TRBJ1-1): EPEVTQTPSHQVTQMGQEVILRCVPISNHLYFYWYRQILGQKVEFLVSFYNNEISEKSEIFDDQFSVERPDGSNFTLKIRSTKLEDSAMYFCASRGTEAFFGQGTRLTVV.

This clonotype was observed many times. The chain combines TRBV7-6 with TRBJ2-1, with D possibly being TRBD2 (5 bases). The CDR3 has 12 amino acids. Germline V gives CDR1 SGHVS, CDR2 FNYEAQ. The V end was cut by 1 base, the J end by 10 bases, with 8 bases between. This CDR3 reads CASSLVSGEQFF. The CDR3 DNA sequence: TGTGCCAGCAGCTTAGTCTCGGGGGAGCAGTTCTTC.

This clonotype was seen many times. V gene TRBV12-5 combines with J gene TRBJ1-5, with 10 bases lining up with TRBD1. This CDR3 has 17 residues. The ends lost 4 bases at V and 5 bases at J; junction bases unmatched: 11. The germline CDR1 and CDR2 sequences are LGHNT and FRNRAP. The CDR3 DNA reads as TGTGCTAGTGGTTGGGGGGACAGGGGTAAGTCAGATCAGCCCCAGCATTTT. Translated: CASGWGDRGKSDQPQHF.